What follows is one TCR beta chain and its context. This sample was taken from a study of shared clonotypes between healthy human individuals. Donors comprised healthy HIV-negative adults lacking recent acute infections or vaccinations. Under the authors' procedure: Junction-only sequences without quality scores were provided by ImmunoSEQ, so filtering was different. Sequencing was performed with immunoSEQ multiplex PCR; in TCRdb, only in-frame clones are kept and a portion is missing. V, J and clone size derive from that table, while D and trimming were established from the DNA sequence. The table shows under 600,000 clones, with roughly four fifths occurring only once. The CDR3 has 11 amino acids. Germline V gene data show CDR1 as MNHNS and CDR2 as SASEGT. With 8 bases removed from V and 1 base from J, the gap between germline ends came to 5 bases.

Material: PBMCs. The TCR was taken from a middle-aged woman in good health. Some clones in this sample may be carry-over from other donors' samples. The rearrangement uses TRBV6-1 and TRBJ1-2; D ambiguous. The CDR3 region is CASGVNYGYTF. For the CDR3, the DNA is TGTGCCAGCGGGGTTAACTATGGCTACACCTTC.